This T cell receptor (beta chain) was observed in a study of T cell changes during pregnancy in multiple sclerosis. TCRdb's copy holds only in-frame clones and misses some; the assay was immunoSEQ multiplex PCR. Of 33,000 or so clones in the sample, about nine tenths are singletons; the top ten hold around 3.6%. The CDR3 is 14 amino acids. Per germline, CDR1 GTSNPN and CDR2 SVGIG (reference sequence). V was clipped by 3 bases and J by 4 bases; unmatched bases: 5. This clone occurred once. This chain joins TRBV30 and TRBJ1-3; the match to TRBD1 covers 8 bases. The source of this sequence is a female donor in good health, enrolled as a control in a pregnancy study. This sample comprised CD8+ T cells from peripheral blood mononuclear cells, obtained in the second trimester of pregnancy. The CDR3 sequence is CAWRAGQGGNTIYF. In nucleotides, the CDR3 is TGTGCCTGGAGAGCCGGACAGGGAGGAAACACCATATATTTT.